This TCR beta chain was identified during a study of T cells after posttransplantation cyclophosphamide. TCRdb's copy holds only in-frame clones and misses some; the assay was immunoSEQ multiplex PCR. This sample carries about 22,000 clones, around 98% of them seen once, and the ten largest clones take around 0.13%. Study-level results: Blood and skin or GI T cell repertoires showed limited TRB overlap.

On this clone itself: What it binds is not known.

The trim removed 5 bases at V and 7 bases at J, leaving 12 bases unmatched. The length of the CDR3 is 15 residues. Germline V gene lookup returns CDR1 SGHTA and CDR2 FQGNSA. Cells defined as naive were viable CD3+CD4+ or CD3+CD8+ and CCR7+CD45RA+CD45RO-CD95-CD27+CD28+. This sequence joins TRBV7-2 and TRBJ1-2, with 8 bases lining up with TRBD1. What was sequenced was naive CD4+ T cells sorted from PBMCs. This receptor was identified in a man aged 45-65 years in good health, CMV-negative, and a related stem cell transplant donor. The CDR3 sequence: CASSRAGRGLGGYTF. The CDR3 DNA reads TGTGCCAGCAGCCGTGCGGGCAGGGGGCTTGGTGGCTACACCTTC.